The entry below gives a single TCR beta chain sequence along with its context. The data were taken from a study of blood T cell repertoires in COVID-19. Study information: The analysed material was cDNA or gDNA that came from T cells, B-cell-depleted T cells, or PBMCs.

There are 15 residues in the CDR3. The J segment lost 1 base and the V segment lost 7 bases, leaving 7 bases of the junction unmatched. Germline lookup yields CDR1 MNHNY and CDR2 SVGAGI (reference sequence). This table comes from immunoSEQ multiplex PCR, and its TCRdb copy is limited to in-frame clones, with some not included. The data contain 500,000 to 600,000 clones, roughly 91% of them singletons. The rearrangement uses TRBV6-6 and TRBJ1-5; 7 positions match TRBD1. This TCR came from a woman in her fifties or sixties with COVID-19, enrolled during active disease. Sequencing was done on a sample of peripheral blood. The CDR3 nucleotides read TGTGCCAGCAATCTGGAGGGGGCGAGCAATCAGCCCCAGCATTTT. Its protein is CASNLEGASNQPQHF.